This T cell receptor beta chain was documented in a study of blood T cells in healthy people across ages. The table lists this clonotype with a few counts. A second 7 to 11 cycle PCR used barcoded and J-beta primers. TCRdb fed the 5' RACE reads into MiXCR, producing one record per CDR3 protein. The repertoire holds about 1.5 million distinct CDR3 sequences, with 40% to 45% as singletons. Germline CDR1 reads MNHEY; CDR2 reads SMNVEV (reference sequence). This CDR3 spans 15 amino acids. V dropped 4 bases and J dropped 6; count of bases not matched to a gene: 9. The sequencing sample was made of blood. This chain links TRBV27 with TRBJ1-2; 9 nucleotides agree with TRBD1. The clonotype was recovered from a woman under 30 in good health. CDR3 DNA: TGTGCCAGCAGTTGGGGTATTACAGGGGGCGATGGCTACACCTTC. Translating gives CASSWGITGGDGYTF.